Shown below are 27 T cell receptor beta chains from a single sample sequenced in a study of human T cells and chemical hapten exposure. Time point: patch test 3, about 24 weeks after DPC sensitization. Treatment reported: therapeutic diphenylcyclopropenone sensitization with weekly scalp DPC. TCRdb analysed the RACE reads with MiXCR anew, one entry per CDR3 protein. The sample lists 50,000 to 75,000 distinct CDR3 sequences; 9.5% to 11% were seen once. Specimen: whole blood, collected in connection with sensitization to the hapten diphenylcyclopropenone (DPC). The source is a woman aged 25 to 39 with alopecia areata. Some clones in this sample may be carry-over from other donors' samples.

This clonotype was counted a few times. V gene TRBV20-1 combines with J gene TRBJ2-3, with a weak D call TRBD1 (6 bases). CDR3 length equals 13 residues. V lost 4 bases to trimming and J lost 4 bases, with 12 bases between them. CDR1 and CDR2 from the germline V gene are DFQATT and SNEGSKA (reference sequence). For the CDR3, the DNA is TGCAGTGCTAACAGGGTTCCCCCAGATACGCAGTATTTT. Encoded protein: CSANRVPPDTQYF.

This clonotype was seen at least ten times. The gene calls are TRBV20-1 and TRBJ2-2; TRBD2 aligns across 11 bases. The trim removed 3 bases at V and 5 bases at J, leaving 8 bases unmatched. Per germline, CDR1 DFQATT and CDR2 SNEGSKA (reference sequence). This CDR3 is 16 amino acids long. The CDR3 DNA reads TGCAGTGCTAGTAGTCTAGCGGGAGGTGGAACCGGGGAGCTGTTTTTT. Its protein product is CSASSLAGGGTGELFF.

This clonotype was detected a few times. V is TRBV3-1 and J is TRBJ1-2; no firm D call. Germline loops: CDR1 LGHDT, CDR2 YNNKEL (reference sequence). V was pared by 1 base and J by 4 bases, with 10 bases between. The CDR3 contains 14 residues. The CDR3 spells CASSQVQGIYGYTF. The CDR3 DNA sequence: TGTGCCAGCAGCCAAGTCCAAGGCATCTATGGCTACACCTTC.

This clonotype has more than one count but fewer than ten. The genes are TRBV5-1 and TRBJ2-1; D gene unclear. CDR3 size: 14 residues. Germline-derived CDR1 and CDR2 are SGHRS and YFSETQ. The V gene lost 4 bases and the J gene lost 5 bases, with 13 bases spanning the gap. The CDR3 region is CASSANRINNEQFF. Here the CDR3 DNA reads TGCGCCAGCAGCGCGAATCGCATAAACAATGAGCAGTTCTTC.

This clonotype was seen repeatedly, ten times or more. The chain employs TRBV5-5 and TRBJ2-3, with 10 bases that match TRBD1. V shed 2 bases, J shed 2 bases, and the junction held 8 bases outside the gene matches. Germline CDR1 is SGHKS and CDR2 is YYEKEE (reference sequence). CDR3 size: 17 residues. The CDR3: CASSLRLTGGSTDTQYF. The DNA of the CDR3 is TGTGCCAGCAGCTTAAGATTGACAGGGGGCTCCACAGATACGCAGTATTTT.

In this sample, this clonotype turned up a few times. The chain has TRBV6-1 and TRBJ1-1; 8 bases agree with TRBD1. V lost 4 bases to trimming and J lost 6 bases; unmatched junction nucleotides: 4. The CDR3 has 13 residues. Looked up from germline, CDR1 is MNHNS and CDR2 is SASEGT. CDR3 amino acids: CASSGTGRPEAFF. CDR3 bases: TGTGCCAGCAGTGGGACAGGGCGGCCTGAAGCTTTCTTT.

The chain couples TRBV12-3 or TRBV12-4 to TRBJ1-5; 7 positions match TRBD1. The CDR3 loop spans 15 amino acids. The V segment lost 6 bases and the J segment 0 bases; nucleotides outside the gene matches: 5. CDR3 loop: CASSPTGSSNQPQHF. The CDR3 DNA reads TGTGCCAGCAGCCCGACAGGGAGTAGCAATCAGCCCCAGCATTTT.

This clonotype came up a few times. The gene calls are TRBV20-1 and TRBJ1-5, with TRBD1 as a possible D gene (6 bases). CDR1 is DFQATT, CDR2 SNEGSKA, per germline (reference sequence). The CDR3 length is 12 residues. V lost 3 bases to trimming and J lost 5 bases, with 8 bases between them. The CDR3 reads CSASEGDQPQHF. The CDR3 DNA sequence: TGCAGTGCTAGTGAGGGGGATCAGCCCCAGCATTTT.

This clonotype came up many times. The gene calls are TRBV18 and TRBJ1-5, with 9 nucleotides matching TRBD1. From germline, CDR1 is KGHSH and CDR2 LQKENI. The V segment lost 0 bases and the J segment 2 bases; nucleotides outside the gene matches: 2. The CDR3 length is 16 residues. CDR3 region: CASSPPGQGGNQPQHF. In DNA, the CDR3 is TGTGCCAGCTCACCACCGGGACAGGGTGGCAATCAGCCCCAGCATTTT.

A few counts support this clonotype. The chain carries TRBV28 and TRBJ1-2; the D is unclear. The CDR3 has 14 amino acids. V dropped 3 bases and J dropped 0 bases, with 8 bases sitting between them. Germline V CDR1 and CDR2: MDHEN, SYDVKM. DNA of the CDR3: TGTGCCAGCAGTTTGACGGTGACTAACTATGGCTACACCTTC. It is translated as CASSLTVTNYGYTF.

The rearrangement uses TRBV12-5 and TRBJ2-3; D call uncertain. This CDR3 contains 15 residues. The V end was cut by 2 bases, the J end by 11 bases, with 20 bases between. Germline V CDR1 and CDR2: LGHNT, FRNRAP. The CDR3: CASGLPRVGTPGQYF. The CDR3 DNA follows: TGTGCTAGTGGTTTGCCTCGTGTGGGAACCCCAGGGCAGTATTTT.

This clonotype was observed a few times. The V gene is TRBV7-3, the J gene TRBJ1-1; a possible D gene is TRBD1 (6 bases). The germline gives CDR1 SGHTA, CDR2 FQGTGA. The CDR3 is 13 amino acids. With 5 bases removed from V and 2 bases from J, the gap between germline ends came to 9 bases. For the CDR3, the DNA is TGTGCCAGCAGCCAGGACAGAAACACTGAAGCTTTCTTT. This gives the protein CASSQDRNTEAFF. The full variable domain, its missing parts supplied by reference TRBV7-3 and TRBJ1-1, is GAGVSQTPSNKVTEKGKYVELRCDPISGHTALYWYRQSLGQGPEFLIYFQGTGAADDSGLPNDRFFAVRPEGSVSTLKIQRTERGDSAVYLCASSQDRNTEAFFGQGTRLTVV.

This clonotype turned up a few times. The CDR3 sequence is CASSYQSGLAKNIQYF. The CDR3 bases are TGTGCCAGCAGTTATCAGTCCGGCCTAGCCAAAAACATTCAGTACTTC. The rearrangement uses TRBV6-5 and TRBJ2-4; the D is unclear. The CDR3 runs to 16 residues. Germline V gene data show CDR1 as MNHEY and CDR2 as SVGAGI. V dropped 3 bases and J dropped 0 bases, with 12 bases sitting between them.

The chain recombines TRBV7-3 with TRBJ2-6, with TRBD1 as a possible D gene (7 bases). The CDR3 is made up of 16 amino acids. The germline V gene has CDR1 SGHTA and CDR2 FQGTGA. The V end was cut by 6 bases, the J end by 0 bases, with 12 bases between. The CDR3 bases are TGTGCCAGCAGTCCCAGGGGGGCCTCTGGGGCCAACGTCCTGACTTTC. Amino acids: CASSPRGASGANVLTF. The full variable domain, its missing parts supplied by reference TRBV7-3 and TRBJ2-6, is GAGVSQTPSNKVTEKGKYVELRCDPISGHTALYWYRQSLGQGPEFLIYFQGTGAADDSGLPNDRFFAVRPEGSVSTLKIQRTERGDSAVYLCASSPRGASGANVLTFGAGSRLTVL.

This clonotype has just a few counts. The chain is built from TRBV5-1 and TRBJ2-3; D is ambiguous. The V gene's germline CDR1 is SGHRS and CDR2 YFSETQ. This CDR3 has 11 amino acids. The V end was cut by 4 bases, the J end by 2 bases, with 2 bases between. The CDR3 nucleotides are TGCGCCAGCAGCAACACAGATACGCAGTATTTT. Translated, it gives CASSNTDTQYF.

This clonotype was seen once. The J gene is TRBJ2-7, the V gene TRBV20-1; D possibly corresponds to TRBD1 (6 bases). Looked up from germline, CDR1 is DFQATT and CDR2 is SNEGSKA (reference sequence). This CDR3 contains 13 residues. V was clipped by 1 base and J by 3 bases, with 10 bases between them. DNA for the CDR3: TGCAGTGCTAGAGGCTTACAGGGCTACGAGCAGTACTTC. Translation: CSARGLQGYEQYF.

This clonotype was detected only a few times. The rearrangement uses TRBV18 and TRBJ2-5; D tentatively fits TRBD1 or TRBD2 (5 bases each). The CDR3 loop spans 16 amino acids. V lost 4 bases and J 5 bases, leaving 20 bases between the germline ends. CDR1 and CDR2 (germline): KGHSH, LQKENI. CDR3 sequence reads: CASSLRRGTSGETQYF. For the CDR3, the DNA is TGTGCCAGCTCACTACGCCGGGGCACGTCGGGGGAGACCCAGTACTTC.

On this clonotype itself: A much larger clone differs from this one at a single base, so this may be a read error. The J gene is TRBJ1-2, the V gene TRBV7-8; D ambiguous. The CDR3 length is 14 residues. The germline gives CDR1 SGHVS, CDR2 FQNEAQ. The CDR3 here is CVSSVYGYTYGYTF. CDR3 bases: TGTGTCAGCAGCGTGTACGGCTACACCTATGGCTACACCTTC.

This chain links TRBV5-5 with TRBJ1-6; D remains unclear. This CDR3 contains 14 residues. Trimming shortened V by 2 bases and J by 10 bases, and 13 bases separated the two germline ends. Per the germline V gene, CDR1 is SGHKS and CDR2 is YYEKEE (reference sequence). The CDR3 DNA reads as TGTGCCAGCAGCTTTCCGTTTCCGGAATCACCCCTCCACTTT. This sequence encodes CASSFPFPESPLHF.

This clonotype has only a few counts. The chain uses TRBV10-1 and TRBJ1-1, with D tentatively TRBD1 (5 bases). Per germline, CDR1 WNHNN and CDR2 SYGVQD (reference sequence). CDR3 length equals 16 residues. V was pared by 5 bases and J by 2 bases, with 18 bases between. The CDR3 region is CASSPAGASRNTEAFF. The CDR3 region has the DNA TGCGCCAGCAGTCCCGCCGGGGCGTCCCGCAACACTGAAGCTTTCTTT.

In this sample, this clonotype turned up a few times. This chain connects TRBV5-1 to TRBJ2-1, with a weak D call TRBD1 (7 bases). Germline-derived CDR1 and CDR2 are SGHRS and YFSETQ. V was pared by 4 bases and J by 1 base, with 18 bases between. The CDR3 has 17 residues. CDR3 nucleotide sequence: TGCGCCAGCAGCCTTACTACAGGGGCGGGGTCCTACAATGAGCAGTTCTTC. Its translation is CASSLTTGAGSYNEQFF.

The chain employs TRBV7-2 and TRBJ2-5; 7 nucleotides agree with TRBD1. The CDR3 loop spans 14 amino acids. Germline values: CDR1 SGHTA, CDR2 FQGNSA. With 5 bases clipped from V and 5 bases from J, the junction kept 8 bases outside the gene matches. CDR3 sequence: CASSPRRRGETQYF. In DNA, the CDR3 is TGTGCCAGCAGCCCGAGACGCAGGGGGGAGACCCAGTACTTC.

This clonotype was observed a handful of times. This chain links TRBV7-2 with TRBJ1-6; weak D call: TRBD1 (6 bases). This CDR3 comprises 17 residues. Germline V gene sequence: CDR1 SGHTA, CDR2 FQGNSA. V gave up 2 bases and J gave up 6 bases, with 17 bases separating them. Here the CDR3 DNA reads TGTGCCAGCAGCTTACAATCCCAAACAGGGAGTAATTCACCCCTCCACTTT. This sequence encodes CASSLQSQTGSNSPLHF. Together with reference TRBV7-2 and TRBJ1-6, the CDR3 gives the full variable domain: GAGVSQSPSNKVTEKGKDVELRCDPISGHTALYWYRQSLGQGLEFLIYFQGNSAPDKSGLPSDRFSAERTGGSVSTLTIQRTQQEDSAVYLCASSLQSQTGSNSPLHFGNGTRLTVT.

V and J are TRBV28 and TRBJ2-5, with D tentatively TRBD1 or TRBD2 (6 bases each). Germline CDR1 and CDR2: MDHEN and SYDVKM. The CDR3 loop spans 13 amino acids. Trimming cost V 2 bases and J 7 bases, with 11 bases left between them. This CDR3 reads CASSLGGQVTQYF. CDR3 coding DNA: TGTGCCAGCAGTTTAGGGGGGCAGGTGACCCAGTACTTC. Together with reference TRBV28 and TRBJ2-5, the CDR3 gives the full variable domain: DVKVTQSSRYLVKRTGEKVFLECVQDMDHENMFWYRQDPGLGLRLIYFSYDVKMKEKGDIPEGYSVSREKKERFSLILESASTNQTSMYLCASSLGGQVTQYFGPGTRLLVL.

V is TRBV5-1 and J is TRBJ1-5; D gene unclear. V lost 7 bases and J lost 16, with 24 bases in between. The germline gives CDR1 SGHRS, CDR2 YFSETQ. CDR3 size: 13 residues. The CDR3 here is CASRSRIYQPPHF. In DNA, the CDR3 is TGCGCCAGCCGTTCAAGAATCTATCAGCCCCCCCATTTT.

This clonotype was seen repeatedly, ten times or more. The chain is built from TRBV7-8 and TRBJ1-3, with D possibly TRBD1 on 6 matching bases. The V gene lost 1 base and the J gene lost 1 base, with 8 bases spanning the gap. Germline V CDR1 and CDR2: SGHVS, FQNEAQ. The CDR3 length is 15 residues. Written as DNA, the CDR3 is TGTGCCAGCAGCTTAGGGACAGCATCTGGAAACACCATATATTTT. It encodes CASSLGTASGNTIYF.

This clonotype was seen repeatedly, ten times or more. This chain uses TRBV6-1 with TRBJ1-1, with D unclear. This CDR3 is 11 amino acids long. Trimming took off 2 bases at V and 3 bases at J, with 1 base between the two ends. The germline V gene encodes CDR1 MNHNS and CDR2 SASEGT. CDR3 sequence: CASSEYTEAFF. CDR3 nucleotides: TGTGCCAGCAGTGAATACACTGAAGCTTTCTTT.